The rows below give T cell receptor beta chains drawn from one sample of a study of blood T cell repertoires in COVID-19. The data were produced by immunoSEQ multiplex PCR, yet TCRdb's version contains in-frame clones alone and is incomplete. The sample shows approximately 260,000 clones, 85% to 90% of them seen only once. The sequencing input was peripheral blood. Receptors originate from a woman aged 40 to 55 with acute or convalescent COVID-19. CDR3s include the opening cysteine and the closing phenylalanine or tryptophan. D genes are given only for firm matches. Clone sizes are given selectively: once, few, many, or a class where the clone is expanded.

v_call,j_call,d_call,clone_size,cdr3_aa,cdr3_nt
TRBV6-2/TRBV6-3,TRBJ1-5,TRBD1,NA,CASRYGQVNNNQPQHF,TGTGCCAGCAGGTACGGACAGGTCAATAACAATCAGCCCCAGCATTTT
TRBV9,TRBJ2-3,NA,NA,CASSVGPGEGTDTQYF,TGTGCCAGCAGCGTAGGTCCAGGGGAGGGGACAGATACGCAGTATTTT
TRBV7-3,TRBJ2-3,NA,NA,CASSLYTGGTDTQYF,TGTGCCAGCAGCCTCTATACGGGGGGCACAGATACGCAGTATTTT
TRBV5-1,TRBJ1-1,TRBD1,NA,CASTLTGGDPEAFF,TGCGCCAGCACCCTGACAGGGGGAGACCCTGAAGCTTTCTTT
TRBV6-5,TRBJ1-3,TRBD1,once,CASGQGQSSGNTIYF,TGTGCCAGCGGACAGGGGCAGAGCTCTGGAAACACCATATATTTT
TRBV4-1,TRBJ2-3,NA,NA,CASSQDPEGPDTQYF,TGCGCCAGCAGCCAAGATCCCGAGGGTCCAGATACGCAGTATTTT
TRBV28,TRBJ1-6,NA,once,CASRTPGHNNSPLHF,TGTGCCAGCAGGACCCCGGGACACAATAATTCACCCCTCCACTTT
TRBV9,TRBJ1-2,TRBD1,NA,CASSVEVIRDRGPANYGYTF,TGTGCCAGCAGCGTAGAGGTTATCCGGGACAGGGGGCCCGCTAACTATGGCTACACCTTC
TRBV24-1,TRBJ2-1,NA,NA,CATSDETRREQFF,TGTGCCACCAGTGACGAGACGCGCAGGGAGCAGTTCTTC
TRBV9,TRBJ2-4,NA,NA,CASSVGASEGNIQYF,TGTGCCAGCAGCGTAGGCGCTAGCGAGGGGAACATTCAGTACTTC
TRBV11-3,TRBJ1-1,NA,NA,CASSSRLDTEAFF,TGTGCCAGCAGCTCCCGGTTGGACACTGAAGCTTTCTTT
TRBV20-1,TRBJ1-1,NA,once,CSASDSGGLNTEAFF,TGCAGTGCTAGTGATTCCGGGGGTCTCAACACTGAAGCTTTCTTT
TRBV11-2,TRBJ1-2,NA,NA,CASSLGGQGPSNYGYTF,TGTGCCAGCAGCTTAGGGGGCCAAGGACCCTCTAACTATGGCTACACCTTC
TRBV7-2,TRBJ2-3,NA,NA,CASSLRAGPSTDTQYF,TGTGCCAGCAGCTTAAGAGCGGGCCCTAGCACAGATACGCAGTATTTT
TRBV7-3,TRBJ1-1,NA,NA,CASARGTNTEAFF,TGTGCCAGCGCCAGGGGCACGAACACTGAAGCTTTCTTT
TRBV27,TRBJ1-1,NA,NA,CASSLWIGGTEAFF,TGTGCCAGCAGTTTATGGATCGGGGGAACTGAAGCTTTCTTT
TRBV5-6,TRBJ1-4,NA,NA,CASSQDLGGEKLFF,TGTGCCAGCAGCCAAGACCTGGGGGGTGAAAAACTGTTTTTT
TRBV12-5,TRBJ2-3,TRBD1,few,CASGLVLHRGEDTQYF,TGTGCTAGTGGTTTGGTACTCCACAGGGGTGAGGATACGCAGTATTTT
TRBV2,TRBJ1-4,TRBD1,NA,CASSMTGVGSSRIF,TGTGCCAGCAGTATGACAGGGGTCGGCAGTAGTAGGATTTTT
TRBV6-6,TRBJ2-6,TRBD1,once,CASSYRQGPGANVLTF,TGTGCCAGCAGTTACCGACAGGGGCCTGGGGCCAACGTCCTGACTTTC
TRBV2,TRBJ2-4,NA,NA,CASSGQTKNIQYF,TGTGCCAGCAGTGGACAGACCAAAAACATTCAGTACTTC
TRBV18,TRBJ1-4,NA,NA,CASSPVPLPGEEKLFF,TGTGCCAGCTCACCAGTGCCCCTGCCCGGGGAGGAAAAACTGTTTTTT
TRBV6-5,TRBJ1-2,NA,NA,CASSTDSYYGYTF,TGTGCCAGCAGCACCGACAGCTACTATGGCTACACCTTC
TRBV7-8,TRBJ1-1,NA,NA,CASSLGVGGVSTEAFF,TGTGCCAGCAGCTTAGGAGTCGGGGGAGTGTCCACTGAAGCTTTCTTT
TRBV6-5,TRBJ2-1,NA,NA,CASRQGNEQFF,TGTGCCAGCAGGCAGGGCAATGAGCAGTTCTTC
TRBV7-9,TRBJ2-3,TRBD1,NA,CASSRGQGTDTQYF,TGTGCCAGCAGCCGAGGACAGGGCACAGATACGCAGTATTTT
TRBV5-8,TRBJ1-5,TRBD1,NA,CASSPRRQGMANQPQHF,TGTGCCAGCAGCCCCAGGCGACAGGGGATGGCCAATCAGCCCCAGCATTTT
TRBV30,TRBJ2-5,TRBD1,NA,CAWSLGTGTSGETQYF,TGTGCCTGGAGTTTAGGGACAGGGACGAGTGGAGAGACCCAGTACTTC
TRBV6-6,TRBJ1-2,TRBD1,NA,CASRGQVYGYTF,TGTGCCAGCAGGGGACAGGTGTATGGCTACACCTTC
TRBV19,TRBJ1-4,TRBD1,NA,CASSLRGRTEKLFF,TGTGCCAGTAGTCTCAGGGGGAGGACTGAAAAACTGTTTTTT
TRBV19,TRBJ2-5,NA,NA,CASSISTVRQETQYF,TGTGCCAGTAGTATATCCACAGTTCGCCAAGAGACCCAGTACTTC
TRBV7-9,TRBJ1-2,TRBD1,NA,CANAPPGQGYGYTF,TGTGCCAATGCGCCTCCCGGACAGGGGTATGGCTACACCTTC
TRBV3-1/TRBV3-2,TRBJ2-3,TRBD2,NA,CASSTSGGSTDTQYF,TGTGCCAGCAGCACTAGCGGGGGTAGCACAGATACGCAGTATTTT
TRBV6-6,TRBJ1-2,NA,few,CASSYLDTRRGYGYTF,TGTGCCAGCAGTTACCTGGACACCCGTAGAGGCTATGGCTACACCTTC
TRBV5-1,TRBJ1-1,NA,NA,CASSLVPPGTNLDTEAFF,TGCGCCAGCAGCTTGGTTCCCCCCGGGACAAATTTGGACACTGAAGCTTTCTTT
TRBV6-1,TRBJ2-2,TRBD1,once,CASRLDRGNTGELFF,TGTGCCAGCAGGCTGGACAGGGGAAACACCGGGGAGCTGTTTTTT
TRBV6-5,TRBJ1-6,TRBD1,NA,CASSYGTDGSPLHF,TGTGCCAGCAGTTACGGGACAGATGGTTCACCCCTCCACTTT
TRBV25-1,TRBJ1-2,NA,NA,CASSEWPDSNYGYTF,TGTGCCAGCAGTGAATGGCCCGATTCTAACTATGGCTACACCTTC
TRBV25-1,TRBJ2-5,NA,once,CASQRGTIETQYF,TGTGCCAGCCAACGTGGTACAATTGAGACCCAGTACTTC